The 27 T cell receptor beta chains below were found in one sample sequenced in a study of control samples from healthy donors and cancer patients. The repertoire was sequenced with immunoSEQ multiplex PCR; TCRdb's copy has only in-frame clones and lacks some. The table records some 140,000 clones, roughly 94% of them present only once. Sequencing used blood. The receptors shown here come from a man in his forties in good health.

The chain employs TRBV27 and TRBJ1-5; tentative D call: TRBD1 (6 bases). V was cut by 3 bases and J by 4 bases, with 16 bases left in between. The CDR3 extends over 16 amino acids. The germline CDR1 and CDR2 sequences are MNHEY and SMNVEV (reference sequence). CDR3 sequence reads: CASSLRGYGTNQPQHF. In DNA form, the CDR3 reads TGTGCCAGCAGTTTGAGGGGGTATGGCACAAATCAGCCCCAGCATTTT.

This clone appeared once. The chain uses TRBV5-1 and TRBJ1-3; D ambiguous. Germline assignment: CDR1 SGHRS and CDR2 YFSETQ. Trimming stripped 4 bases from V and 4 bases from J, with 6 bases between. This CDR3 spans 12 amino acids. CDR3 region: CASSTGGNTIYF. Written as DNA, the CDR3 is TGCGCCAGCAGCACGGGAGGAAACACCATATATTTT. The whole variable domain, filled in from reference TRBV5-1 and TRBJ1-3, reads KAGVTQTPRYLIKTRGQQVTLSCSPISGHRSVSWYQQTPGQGLQFLFEYFSETQRNKGNFPGRFSGRQFSNSRSEMNVSTLELGDSALYLCASSTGGNTIYFGEGSWLTVV.

This chain links TRBV6-2 or TRBV6-3 with TRBJ1-2; 7 bases are shared with TRBD1. The V gene's germline CDR1 is MNHEY and CDR2 SVGEGT. Trimming took 5 bases from V and 7 from J; bases not matched to a gene: 4. The CDR3 has 12 residues. CDR3 sequence: CASSGDSGGYTF. CDR3 DNA sequence: TGTGCCAGCAGTGGGGACAGTGGTGGCTACACCTTC.

The gene calls are TRBV28 and TRBJ2-2; 9 nucleotides align to TRBD2. The V gene's germline CDR1 is MDHEN and CDR2 SYDVKM. This CDR3 comprises 15 residues. The ends lost 5 bases at V and 6 bases at J; junction bases unmatched: 7. This chain's CDR3 is CASSPRRGGAGELFF. The DNA for the CDR3 is TGTGCCAGCAGTCCGCGCCGCGGGGGGGCCGGGGAGCTGTTTTTT.

V gene TRBV3-1 (or the pseudogene TRBV3-2) combines with J gene TRBJ2-3; a weak D match, TRBD2 (6 bases). The CDR3 totals 16 residues. V dropped 0 bases and J dropped 6 bases, with 16 bases sitting between them. Germline V CDR1 and CDR2: LGHDT, YNNKEL (reference sequence). CDR3 DNA: TGTGCCAGCAGCCAAGAGGGGGGAATGGTTTGGGATACGCAGTATTTT. It specifies CASSQEGGMVWDTQYF.

The DNA for the CDR3 is TGTGCCAGTAGCCTAGCCACAGATACGCAGTATTTT. Translated: CASSLATDTQYF. The rearrangement joins TRBV19 to TRBJ2-3, with a tentative D call TRBD2 (5 bases). The CDR3 sequence is 12 residues long. Germline V gives CDR1 LNHDA, CDR2 SQIVND (reference sequence). Trimming cost V 6 bases and J 2 bases, with 6 bases left between them.

The V and J genes are TRBV19 and TRBJ1-1; no clear D gene. V lost 3 bases and J lost 4, with 9 bases in between. CDR3 length: 13 amino acids. The germline V gene has CDR1 LNHDA and CDR2 SQIVND (reference sequence). The CDR3 is CASSILAGTEAFF. The CDR3 region has the DNA TGTGCCAGTAGTATCCTGGCCGGCACTGAAGCTTTCTTT.

DNA for the CDR3: TGTGCCAGCAGGGGACTAGCGGGGGGTTGGCAGTACTTC. This gives the protein CASRGLAGGWQYF. This chain joins TRBV27 and TRBJ2-7; TRBD2 agrees at 15 bases. Per the germline V gene, CDR1 is MNHEY and CDR2 is SMNVEV (reference sequence). Unmatched junction bases numbered 3, after V lost 6 bases and J lost 9 bases. CDR3 length: 13 amino acids.

This chain's CDR3 is CASSLFRGDEKLFF. The CDR3 DNA sequence: TGCGCCAGCAGCTTGTTCAGGGGGGATGAAAAACTGTTTTTT. This chain connects TRBV5-1 to TRBJ1-4, with 7 bases identical to TRBD1. This CDR3 contains 14 residues. Germline V gene sequence: CDR1 SGHRS, CDR2 YFSETQ. Unmatched junction bases numbered 3, after V lost 1 base and J lost 6 bases. Drawing the rest from reference TRBV5-1 and TRBJ1-4, the complete variable domain is KAGVTQTPRYLIKTRGQQVTLSCSPISGHRSVSWYQQTPGQGLQFLFEYFSETQRNKGNFPGRFSGRQFSNSRSEMNVSTLELGDSALYLCASSLFRGDEKLFFGSGTQLSVL.

This clone was seen just once. The chain uses TRBV18 and TRBJ1-4; D unclear. Germline loops: CDR1 KGHSH, CDR2 LQKENI. The CDR3 runs 16 residues. V was pared by 1 base and J by 5 bases, with 14 bases between. CDR3 in amino acids: CASSPRPERPNEKLFF. CDR3 DNA sequence: TGTGCCAGCTCACCACGTCCCGAAAGGCCGAATGAAAAACTGTTTTTT.

The chain employs TRBV19 and TRBJ2-1; 7 nucleotides agree with TRBD2. The J segment lost 6 bases and the V segment lost 6 bases, leaving 8 bases of the junction unmatched. The CDR3 is 14 residues long. The germline gives CDR1 LNHDA, CDR2 SQIVND (reference sequence). The CDR3 DNA reads TGTGCCAGTAGGGAGCGGGGATCGGTCAATGAGCAGTTCTTC. Translation: CASRERGSVNEQFF.

A single count supports this clone. The gene calls are TRBV5-1 and TRBJ1-2; D perhaps matches TRBD1 (5 bases). Germline loops: CDR1 SGHRS, CDR2 YFSETQ. Trimming took off 0 bases at V and 4 bases at J, with 19 bases between the two ends. CDR3 length equals 17 residues. DNA of the CDR3: TGCGCCAGCAGCTTGGGAACAGGTGTGGTTGGTTCCTATGGCTACACCTTC. It codes for CASSLGTGVVGSYGYTF. The full variable domain, its missing parts supplied by reference TRBV5-1 and TRBJ1-2, is KAGVTQTPRYLIKTRGQQVTLSCSPISGHRSVSWYQQTPGQGLQFLFEYFSETQRNKGNFPGRFSGRQFSNSRSEMNVSTLELGDSALYLCASSLGTGVVGSYGYTFGSGTRLTVV.

V is TRBV5-1 and J is TRBJ2-3, with D possibly matching TRBD1 (6 bases). The length of the CDR3 is 15 residues. The V end was cut by 7 bases, the J end by 0 bases, with 15 bases between. CDR1 SGHRS and CDR2 YFSETQ come from the germline V gene. CDR3 sequence reads: CASEILGASTDTQYF. The CDR3 DNA reads TGCGCCAGCGAAATACTGGGGGCAAGCACAGATACGCAGTATTTT.

The chain joins TRBV4-1 to TRBJ1-5, with D perhaps matching TRBD1 (6 bases). This CDR3 has 16 residues. Trimming shortened V by 0 bases and J by 6 bases, and 15 bases separated the two germline ends. Germline assignment: CDR1 MGHRA and CDR2 YSYEKL. Written as DNA, the CDR3 is TGCGCCAGCAGCCAAGATTGGGGGCGCAGGGTTCAGCCCCAGCATTTT. Amino acids: CASSQDWGRRVQPQHF.

This chain links TRBV4-2 with TRBJ2-3, with D uncertain. There are 15 residues in the CDR3. Germline assignment: CDR1 LGHNA and CDR2 YNFKEQ. The V end lost 3 bases, the J end lost 8 bases, and 18 bases lay between the germline ends. CDR3 bases: TGTGCCAGCAGCCAGGATACCTTAGCAGCAGGTACGCAGTATTTT. Its protein product is CASSQDTLAAGTQYF.

The chain is built from TRBV7-9 and TRBJ1-5; D unclear. Germline V lookup: CDR1 SEHNR, CDR2 FQNEAQ (reference sequence). The CDR3 loop spans 12 amino acids. Trimming stripped 2 bases from V and 3 bases from J, with 2 bases between. The CDR3 is CASSLSNQPQHF. The DNA of the CDR3 is TGTGCCAGCAGCTTATCCAATCAGCCCCAGCATTTT.

The chain has TRBV6-1 and TRBJ2-2, with no clear D. The CDR3 contains 13 residues. CDR1 and CDR2 (germline): MNHNS, SASEGT. V was trimmed by 1 base and J by 6 bases, leaving 6 bases between them. The CDR3 sequence is CASSEGRPGELFF. The CDR3, as DNA: TGTGCCAGCAGTGAAGGGAGACCCGGGGAGCTGTTTTTT.

V and J are TRBV12-3 or TRBV12-4 and TRBJ2-2; no definite D call. The CDR3 has 13 residues. Trimming removed 5 bases at V and 4 bases at J, with 8 bases between. CDR3 DNA sequence: TGTGCCAGCAGTACCGGTCTCACCGGGGAGCTGTTTTTT. This translates into CASSTGLTGELFF.

The chain has TRBV4-2 and TRBJ1-2; D call uncertain. The V end was cut by 0 bases, the J end by 1 base, with 6 bases between. This CDR3 is built from 14 residues. Germline V gene sequence: CDR1 LGHNA, CDR2 YNFKEQ. The DNA of the CDR3 is TGTGCCAGCAGCCAAGATGCCGGTAACTATGGCTACACCTTC. Encoded protein: CASSQDAGNYGYTF.

The chain has TRBV12-3 or TRBV12-4 and TRBJ1-1; D not resolved. The V end lost 3 bases, the J end lost 1 base, and 6 bases lay between the germline ends. CDR3 length: 13 residues. The chain's CDR3 is CASSLIRNTEAFF. The CDR3 nucleotides are TGTGCCAGCAGTTTGATCAGGAACACTGAAGCTTTCTTT.

The J gene is TRBJ2-1, the V gene TRBV4-1; maybe TRBD1 (5 bases). Germline V CDR1 and CDR2: MGHRA, YSYEKL. V was shortened by 0 bases and J by 7 bases, with 10 bases between the two germline ends. This CDR3 has 14 amino acids. The CDR3 spells CASSQDLRGNEQFF. CDR3 nucleotide sequence: TGCGCCAGCAGCCAAGATCTTAGGGGTAATGAGCAGTTCTTC.

V and J are TRBV12-3 or TRBV12-4 and TRBJ1-1, with a weak D call TRBD1 (5 bases). V shed 7 bases and J shed 5 bases, with 14 bases lying between them. This CDR3 spans 13 amino acids. This CDR3 is CASTQGVRTEAFF. The CDR3 DNA is TGTGCCAGCACCCAAGGGGTTCGGACTGAAGCTTTCTTT.

The CDR3 loop is CATSDWAGVQEQFF. The CDR3 DNA sequence: TGTGCCACCAGTGATTGGGCAGGGGTGCAGGAGCAGTTCTTC. The rearrangement links TRBV24-1 to TRBJ2-1, with D tentatively TRBD1 (6 bases). Germline V gene lookup returns CDR1 KGHDR and CDR2 SFDVKD. V was clipped by 2 bases and J by 10 bases, with 14 bases between them. The CDR3 consists of 14 residues.

This chain connects TRBV5-1 to TRBJ2-3, with D hard to call. The CDR3 consists of 15 residues. Germline lookup yields CDR1 SGHRS and CDR2 YFSETQ. V gave up 0 bases and J gave up 1 base, with 9 bases separating them. This CDR3 is CASSLEGSGTDTQYF. The CDR3 DNA is TGCGCCAGCAGCTTGGAAGGGTCGGGCACAGATACGCAGTATTTT.

V and J are TRBV29-1 and TRBJ1-2, with TRBD1 matching over 7 bases. The CDR3 extends over 12 amino acids. The germline V gene has CDR1 SQVTM and CDR2 ANQGSEA. CDR3 bases: TGCTCTGAAAGGGGGCTGATTAATGGCTACACCTTC. Its translation: CSERGLINGYTF.

The chain couples TRBV7-8 to TRBJ2-7; 7 nucleotides agree with TRBD1. This CDR3 contains 15 residues. The V gene end was trimmed by 8 bases and the J gene end by 6 bases; junction bases not matched to a gene: 16. Per the germline V gene, CDR1 is SGHVS and CDR2 is FQNEAQ. CDR3: CASGPKQGTLGEQYF. DNA for the CDR3: TGTGCCAGCGGACCCAAACAGGGGACCCTTGGCGAGCAGTACTTC.

V is TRBV6-2 or TRBV6-3 and J is TRBJ1-1; 9 nucleotides align to TRBD1. Per the germline V gene, CDR1 is MNHEY and CDR2 is SVGEGT. This CDR3 spans 15 amino acids. V was clipped by 4 bases and J by 3 bases; unmatched bases: 6. The CDR3: CASSSHRDRDTEAFF. CDR3 coding DNA: TGTGCCAGCAGTTCCCACCGGGACAGGGACACTGAAGCTTTCTTT.